These T cell receptor beta chains were read from a single sample in a study of blood T cell repertoires in COVID-19. Profiled with immunoSEQ multiplex PCR; TCRdb holds only in-frame clones, not every one. The data show approximately 180,000 clones, roughly 89% seen once. Sequencing was performed on PBMCs or T cells enriched from blood (not recorded which). The receptors shown here come from a woman in her thirties or forties with acute COVID-19. Both conserved end residues are part of each CDR3. The order of the fields is D gene, V gene, J gene, CDR3 protein. The D gene is left open where the match is weak.

d_call: NA
v_call: TRBV16
j_call: TRBJ2-1
cdr3_aa: CASSQLGGTGNEQFF

d_call: TRBD1
v_call: TRBV11-1
j_call: TRBJ1-1
cdr3_aa: CASSFPRTGEGEAFF

d_call: NA
v_call: TRBV18
j_call: TRBJ1-3
cdr3_aa: CASSENPGNTIYF

d_call: NA
v_call: TRBV5-6
j_call: TRBJ1-5
cdr3_aa: CASSSDLGGGFSQPQHF

d_call: TRBD2
v_call: TRBV27
j_call: TRBJ2-3
cdr3_aa: CASSLRLAGGTDTQYF

d_call: TRBD2
v_call: TRBV7-2
j_call: TRBJ2-1
cdr3_aa: CASSFWAGVDEQFF

d_call: NA
v_call: TRBV12-3/TRBV12-4
j_call: TRBJ1-1
cdr3_aa: CASSFTEAFF

d_call: TRBD2
v_call: TRBV19
j_call: TRBJ2-5
cdr3_aa: CASSTSGTSGSETQYF

d_call: NA
v_call: TRBV6-5
j_call: TRBJ2-5
cdr3_aa: CASRDTRGPETQYF

d_call: NA
v_call: TRBV5-5
j_call: TRBJ1-1
cdr3_aa: CASSSTGLNTEAFF

d_call: TRBD1
v_call: TRBV5-1
j_call: TRBJ2-3
cdr3_aa: CASSLEGTGLGDTQYF

d_call: NA
v_call: TRBV4-1
j_call: TRBJ1-5
cdr3_aa: CASSQRWGDISNQPQHF

d_call: NA
v_call: TRBV10-2
j_call: TRBJ2-5
cdr3_aa: CASSPRTEETQYF

d_call: TRBD2
v_call: TRBV30
j_call: TRBJ2-7
cdr3_aa: CAWSVGLAGGEQYF

d_call: TRBD1
v_call: TRBV6-1
j_call: TRBJ1-6
cdr3_aa: CASSEWDRGGNSPLHF

d_call: TRBD1
v_call: TRBV19
j_call: TRBJ1-1
cdr3_aa: CASSIAGGLDEAFF

d_call: TRBD2
v_call: TRBV5-1
j_call: TRBJ2-2
cdr3_aa: CASSLIPGLAANTGELFF